This TCR beta chain came from a study of identical twins. The V gene end was trimmed by 1 base and the J gene end by 6 bases; junction bases not matched to a gene: 6. The CDR3 consists of 16 residues. The germline CDR1 and CDR2 sequences are SGHRS and YFSETQ. The cDNA had a unique molecular identifier and a template-switch universal primer site. TCRdb processed the 5' RACE reads anew with MiXCR; each CDR3 protein has one entry. The table records fewer than 250,000 distinct CDR3 sequences, around 8% of them present only once. This clonotype was observed many times. The donors were all healthy and Caucasian. These data are also associated with another study on yellow fever vaccine responses in identical twins.

The sample was memory (CD45RO+) T cells sorted from blood. This TCR was sampled from a woman aged 18-29 years in good health. J is TRBJ2-1 and V is TRBV5-1; 11 bases align to TRBD1. CDR3 sequence reads: CASSLTTGQGVNEQFF. The CDR3 DNA reads TGCGCCAGCAGCTTGACCACGGGACAGGGGGTCAATGAGCAGTTCTTC.